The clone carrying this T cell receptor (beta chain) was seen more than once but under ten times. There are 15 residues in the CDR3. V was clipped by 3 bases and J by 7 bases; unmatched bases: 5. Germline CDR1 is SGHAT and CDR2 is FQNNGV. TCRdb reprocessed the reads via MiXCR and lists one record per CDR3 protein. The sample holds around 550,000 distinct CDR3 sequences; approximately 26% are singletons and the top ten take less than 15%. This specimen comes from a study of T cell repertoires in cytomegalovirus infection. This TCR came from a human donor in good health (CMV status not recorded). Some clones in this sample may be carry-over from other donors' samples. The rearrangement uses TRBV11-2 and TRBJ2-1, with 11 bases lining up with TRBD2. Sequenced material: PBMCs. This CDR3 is CASSLTSGTVNEQFF. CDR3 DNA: TGTGCCAGCAGCTTGACTAGCGGGACTGTTAATGAGCAGTTCTTC.